Listed below are T cell receptor beta chains from one sample, sequenced in a study of T-cell reconstitution after alpha-beta-depleted transplantation in children. In TCRdb, the PCR reads were re-called with MiXCR into one record per CDR3 protein. The sample shows 60,000 to 70,000 distinct CDR3 sequences, around 4.7% of them seen only once. The sequencing here drew on PBMCs, mostly from graft donor cells, taken 180 days after TCRalphabeta/CD19-depleted stem cell transplant. These receptors were obtained from a boy under two years old who had a stem cell transplant for acute myeloid leukemia, so the T cells may come from the graft donor. CDR3s include the opening cysteine and the closing phenylalanine or tryptophan. D genes are given only for firm matches. Not every row has a clone size; where given, it reads once, few, many or a size class.

many	TRBV5-6	TRBD1	TRBJ2-2	CASSFGQGRYNTGELFF	TGTGCCAGCAGCTTCGGACAGGGGCGATATAACACCGGGGAGCTGTTTTTT
many	TRBV7-2	NA	TRBJ2-1	CASSLGYPGEQFF	TGTGCCAGCAGCTTAGGATACCCGGGTGAGCAGTTCTTC
many	TRBV20-1	TRBD1	TRBJ2-3	CSARGTGATDTQYF	TGCAGTGCTAGAGGGACAGGTGCCACAGATACGCAGTATTTT
many	TRBV7-3	NA	TRBJ1-6	CASSLNGFNSPLHF	TGTGCCAGCAGCTTAAATGGGTTTAATTCACCCCTCCACTTT
many	TRBV7-6	NA	TRBJ2-5	CASSPPRDGKTQYF	TGTGCCAGCAGCCCCCCCAGGGATGGAAAGACCCAGTACTTC
many	TRBV7-2	NA	TRBJ1-1	CASSFLGTEAFF	TGTGCCAGCAGCTTCTTAGGCACTGAAGCTTTCTTT
few	TRBV30	NA	TRBJ2-2	CAWSPHIGGELFF	TGTGCCTGGAGTCCTCACATCGGGGGGGAGCTGTTTTTT
many	TRBV5-1	NA	TRBJ2-3	CASSLAQRSTDTQYF	TGCGCCAGCAGCTTGGCCCAAAGGAGCACAGATACGCAGTATTTT
medium-sized	TRBV3-2	NA	TRBJ1-6	CASSVKGIAYNSPLHF	TGTGCCAGCAGCGTTAAGGGGATCGCCTATAATTCACCCCTCCACTTT
many	TRBV20-1	TRBD2	TRBJ2-5	CSASPGLAGAVEETQYF	TGCAGTGCTAGCCCCGGACTAGCGGGGGCCGTCGAAGAGACCCAGTACTTC
many	TRBV4-2	TRBD1	TRBJ2-5	CASSQQGARETQYF	TGTGCCAGCAGCCAACAGGGGGCCCGGGAGACCCAGTACTTC
many	TRBV20-1	TRBD1	TRBJ1-3	CSATRTGGPLGNTIYF	TGCAGTGCCACCAGGACAGGGGGCCCTCTTGGAAACACCATATATTTT
NA	TRBV19	NA	TRBJ1-5	CASSGPLGRGGGNQPQHF	TGTGCCAGTAGTGGGCCCTTAGGTAGAGGGGGGGGAAATCAGCCCCAGCATTTT
many	TRBV20-1	TRBD2	TRBJ2-3	CSLPNLAGGADTQYF	TGCAGCCTGCCAAACCTCGCGGGGGGGGCAGATACGCAGTATTTT
many	TRBV12-3/TRBV12-4	TRBD1	TRBJ1-2	CASSSHQQGAYGYTF	TGTGCCAGCAGTTCCCACCAACAGGGGGCCTATGGCTACACCTTC
many	TRBV4-3	TRBD2	TRBJ2-7	CASSVTSGGAFYEQYF	TGCGCCAGCAGCGTGACTAGCGGGGGGGCCTTCTACGAGCAGTACTTC
many	TRBV11-2	NA	TRBJ1-3	CASSQTGNTIYF	TGTGCCAGCAGCCAAACGGGGAACACCATATATTTT
many	TRBV25-1	NA	TRBJ2-3	CASSEAGIVGNTQYF	TGTGCCAGCAGTGAAGCGGGGATAGTCGGGAATACGCAGTATTTT